This TCR beta chain was sequenced in a study of cytomegalovirus exposure and HLA in healthy donors. Study conclusions and caveats: The tendency of first-cohort TCR clusters to co-occur in the 120 or so validation repertoires was identified by a subsequent analysis.

This clone was counted once. Its antigen is unknown. The data were produced by immunoSEQ multiplex PCR, yet TCRdb's version contains in-frame clones alone and is incomplete. The table has more than 140,000 clones, around 90% seen once; the top ten hold 3.3%. CDR1 and CDR2 from the germline V gene are SGHNT and YENEEA. The length of the CDR3 is 15 residues. V was trimmed by 7 bases and J by 1 base, leaving 15 bases between them. This clonotype was obtained from a woman between 18 and 29 years old in good health and CMV-seropositive. The chain couples TRBV11-3 to TRBJ2-3; TRBD1 might be the D (6 bases). Source material: PBMCs. The CDR3 protein is CASTPGDTRTDTQYF. CDR3 sequence (DNA): TGTGCCAGCACCCCAGGGGACACGCGCACAGATACGCAGTATTTT.